One and the same sample provided the 6 T cell receptor beta chains below, sequenced in a study of CD8 T cells in Susac syndrome. Reverse transcription used about 0.5 to 1 ug RNA and random hexamers. TCRdb itself ran the immunoSEQ multiplex PCR reads through MiXCR, one entry per CDR3 protein. Among just over 150,000 distinct CDR3 sequences listed, less than 97% were seen once. Sequenced material: CD8+ T cells from PBMCs. Receptor source: a human donor with multiple sclerosis.

The chain employs TRBV30 and TRBJ2-1; D is undetermined. CDR3 length: 13 amino acids. V was cut by 4 bases and J by 6 bases, with 13 bases left in between. Per the germline V gene, CDR1 is GTSNPN and CDR2 is SVGIG (reference sequence). CDR3 DNA: TGTGCCTGGACCTCGTCGAATTCCAATGAGCAGTTCTTC. Amino acids: CAWTSSNSNEQFF.

The V call is TRBV6-5, the J call TRBJ1-2, with D hard to call. The germline V gene has CDR1 MNHEY and CDR2 SVGAGI. Trimming pared 1 base from V and 3 bases from J, leaving 15 bases between. This CDR3 spans 16 amino acids. In DNA, the CDR3 is TGTGCCAGCAGTTACTTACTCGGGCCCCTTCACTATGGCTACACCTTC. It encodes CASSYLLGPLHYGYTF.

The rearrangement joins TRBV20-1 to TRBJ2-7, with 7 nucleotides matching TRBD2. The CDR3 is 13 residues long. The germline CDR1 and CDR2 sequences are DFQATT and SNEGSKA (reference sequence). Unmatched junction bases numbered 6, after V lost 3 bases and J lost 4 bases. CDR3 nucleotide sequence: TGCAGTGCTAGGACGCGGGGGAGATACGAGCAGTACTTC. Its protein is CSARTRGRYEQYF.

J is TRBJ2-1 and V is TRBV20-1; 7 nucleotides agree with TRBD2. The length of the CDR3 is 14 residues. V lost 5 bases and J lost 1; bases outside the gene matches: 5. Per germline, CDR1 DFQATT and CDR2 SNEGSKA (reference sequence). Written as DNA, the CDR3 is TGCAGTGCTGTTGGGAGGGGATCCTACAATGAGCAGTTCTTC. This gives the protein CSAVGRGSYNEQFF.

The rearrangement joins TRBV12-3 or TRBV12-4 to TRBJ1-1; possible D gene TRBD1, 6 bases. The CDR3 consists of 14 residues. Trimming left V 5 bases short and J 0 bases short, with 10 bases between. The CDR3 DNA reads TGTGCCAGCAGTACGGGGGCTTTGAACACTGAAGCTTTCTTT. Protein: CASSTGALNTEAFF.

For the CDR3, the DNA is TGCAGTTACCGGGCCAGGGTAACCCCTAACACTGAAGCTTTCTTT. It encodes CSYRARVTPNTEAFF. The chain employs TRBV29-1 and TRBJ1-1, with D possibly being TRBD1 (5 bases). The V gene's germline CDR1 is SQVTM and CDR2 ANQGSEA. This CDR3 region has 15 residues. Supplemented by reference TRBV29-1 and TRBJ1-1, the full variable domain reads SAVISQKPSRDICQRGTSLTIQCQVDSQVTMMFWYRQQPGQSLTLIATANQGSEATYESGFVIDKFPISRPNLTFSTLTVSNMSPEDSSIYLCSYRARVTPNTEAFFGQGTRLTVV.